This T cell receptor beta chain is from a study of cytotoxic CD8 clonotypes in ibrutinib-treated CLL. Study background: Average yields of 255,043 productive templates and approximately 100,000 productive rearrangements characterized the samples.

About this clone: What it binds is unknown.

Findings of the study overall: At baseline, clonality was higher than in age-matched healthy donors and correlated with CD8+ counts. Clonotypes that were public were uncommon, and they contracted or stayed stable on treatment. Clonality rose at ibrutinib response and fell back toward baseline at progression.

TCRdb's copy holds only in-frame clones and misses some; the assay was immunoSEQ multiplex PCR. The table includes 95,000 to 100,000 clones, around 73% detected once. This CDR3 has 15 amino acids. CDR1 is SGHTA and CDR2 is FQGNSA in the germline V gene. V was clipped by 5 bases and J by 2 bases; unmatched bases: 7. The clonotype comes from a human donor with chronic lymphocytic leukemia. The chain uses TRBV7-2 and TRBJ1-1; 8 bases agree with TRBD1. The sequenced sample was PBMCs, obtained after 12 months of ibrutinib treatment. CDR3 loop: CASSLIGTGNTEAFF. CDR3 coding DNA: TGTGCCAGCAGCCTAATCGGGACAGGCAACACTGAAGCTTTCTTT.